Below are 5 T cell receptor beta chains sequenced from a single sample in a study of T-cell reconstitution after alpha-beta-depleted transplantation in children. Preparation of the TCRbeta library was carried out with unique molecular identifiers. MiXCR, applied by TCRdb to the PCR reads, yields one record per CDR3 protein. Of 800,000 to 1,000,000 distinct CDR3 sequences detected, about 31% appear once; the ten largest clones hold roughly 27%. The sequencing used PBMCs, mostly from graft donor cells, collected 360 days after TCRalphabeta/CD19-depleted stem cell transplant. The receptor source for this set is a boy under three years old who had a stem cell transplant for SCID, so the T cells may come from the graft donor.

The J gene is TRBJ2-7, the V gene TRBV6-6; D gene uncertain. Trimming cost V 0 bases and J 6 bases, with 9 bases left between them. The CDR3 runs 13 residues. Germline assignment: CDR1 MNHNY and CDR2 SVGAGI (reference sequence). In DNA form, the CDR3 reads TGTGCCAGCAGTTACTCGGGATTCTCCGAGCAGTACTTC. This gives the protein CASSYSGFSEQYF.

J is TRBJ2-2 and V is TRBV12-3 or TRBV12-4, with D possibly called TRBD1 or TRBD2 (5 bases each). CDR3 length equals 16 residues. The V end was cut by 5 bases, the J end by 5 bases, with 18 bases between. The chain's CDR3 is CASSGGEGKWTGELFF. CDR3 sequence (DNA): TGTGCCAGCAGTGGGGGTGAGGGGAAGTGGACCGGGGAGCTGTTTTTT.

The chain recombines TRBV12-3 or TRBV12-4 with TRBJ1-1, with 8 bases lining up with TRBD1. The CDR3 is 15 residues long. V shed 3 bases and J 6 bases; nucleotides not matched to a gene: 9. The CDR3 loop reads CASSFSRTGRPEAFF. The CDR3 DNA follows: TGTGCCAGCAGTTTTTCCAGGACAGGGCGCCCTGAAGCTTTCTTT.

This clonotype was counted only a few times. The genes are TRBV28 and TRBJ2-7; D might be TRBD1 or TRBD2, each matching 6 bases. This CDR3 has 14 residues. Per the germline V gene, CDR1 is MDHEN and CDR2 is SYDVKM. Trimming pared 5 bases from V and 4 bases from J, leaving 15 bases between. CDR3 nucleotide sequence: TGTGCCAGCAGTCCGGGGGACAATCCATACGAGCAGTACTTC. It yields the protein CASSPGDNPYEQYF.

V gene TRBV5-1 combines with J gene TRBJ2-1, with D perhaps matching TRBD1 (6 bases). CDR3 size: 14 residues. Germline-derived CDR1 and CDR2 are SGHRS and YFSETQ. V was cut by 4 bases and J by 6 bases, with 14 bases left in between. The CDR3 DNA reads as TGCGCCAGCAGCGATAGGACAGCCTCCAATGAGCAGTTCTTC. Its protein product is CASSDRTASNEQFF.